These 17 T cell receptor beta chains originate from one sample sequenced in a study of blood T cell repertoires in COVID-19. Libraries were prepared by immunoSEQ multiplex PCR; TCRdb keeps only in-frame clonotypes and omits some of them. The table lists approximately 34,000 clones, approximately 89% of them singletons. Specimen: peripheral blood. These receptors all come from a man aged 55 to 70 with acute or convalescent COVID-19.

The rearrangement joins TRBV18 to TRBJ2-3; D is perhaps TRBD2 (5 bases). The ends were cut back, 8 bases at V and 2 bases at J, with 17 bases in the middle. The CDR3 contains 15 residues. Germline V gene data show CDR1 as KGHSH and CDR2 as LQKENI. DNA for the CDR3: TGTGCCAGCCAACCCTCGGGGTTATACACAGATACGCAGTATTTT. Residues: CASQPSGLYTDTQYF.

The CDR3 DNA sequence: TGTGCCAGCAGCTTCCTACTTGCTAGCTCCTACAATGAGCAGTTCTTC. This sequence encodes CASSFLLASSYNEQFF. The J gene is TRBJ2-1, the V gene TRBV11-2; D gene ambiguous. Deletions cut 3 bases from V and 0 bases from J, with 12 bases between. Germline assignment: CDR1 SGHAT and CDR2 FQNNGV. The CDR3 runs to 16 residues.

The chain has TRBV7-8 and TRBJ1-3, with D possibly TRBD1 on 5 matching bases. With 4 bases removed from V and 1 base from J, the gap between germline ends came to 8 bases. Germline CDR1 SGHVS, CDR2 FQNEAQ. The CDR3 has 14 residues. CDR3 residues: CASSSRQSGNTIYF. The DNA of the CDR3 is TGTGCCAGCAGCTCCAGACAGTCTGGAAACACCATATATTTT. Looking up the rest from reference TRBV7-8 and TRBJ1-3 gives the full variable domain: GAGVSQSPRYKVAKRGQDVALRCDPISGHVSLFWYQQALGQGPEFLTYFQNEAQLDKSGLPSDRFFAERPEGSVSTLKIQRTQQEDSAVYLCASSSRQSGNTIYFGEGSWLTVV.

The chain has TRBV5-1 and TRBJ1-4, with D uncertain. The V and J ends lost 3 bases and 5 bases respectively, with 11 bases between them. The CDR3 extends over 14 amino acids. Germline CDR1 and CDR2: SGHRS and YFSETQ. The CDR3 sequence is CASSSAGLNEKLFF. In DNA, the CDR3 is TGCGCCAGCAGCTCCGCGGGGTTAAATGAAAAACTGTTTTTT.

This chain links TRBV19 with TRBJ1-5; D not resolved. The V end lost 5 bases, the J end lost 7 bases, and 21 bases lay between the germline ends. Germline CDR1 reads LNHDA; CDR2 reads SQIVND (reference sequence). The CDR3 length is 16 residues. This CDR3 reads CASSSTRRAGRQPQHF. As DNA, the CDR3 is TGTGCCAGTAGTTCAACTCGACGGGCCGGGAGGCAGCCCCAGCATTTT.

The chain carries TRBV20-1 and TRBJ1-5; 9 nucleotides match TRBD1. With 3 bases clipped from V and 7 bases from J, the junction kept 4 bases outside the gene matches. Germline lookup yields CDR1 DFQATT and CDR2 SNEGSKA (reference sequence). The CDR3 covers 13 residues. The CDR3 sequence: CSASPDRGQPQHF. CDR3 coding DNA: TGCAGTGCTAGTCCCGACAGGGGGCAGCCCCAGCATTTT.

The V gene is TRBV29-1, the J gene TRBJ1-1; no definite D call. Germline lookup yields CDR1 SQVTM and CDR2 ANQGSEA. The CDR3 runs 11 residues. V was pared by 5 bases and J by 9 bases, with 13 bases between. The DNA for the CDR3 is TGCAGCGTTCCGGGGTCAATCAAAGCTTTCTTT. Translation: CSVPGSIKAFF.

V is TRBV7-3 and J is TRBJ1-1; D is undetermined. Germline CDR1 and CDR2: SGHTA and FQGTGA. Trimming took off 5 bases at V and 1 base at J, with 17 bases between the two ends. The CDR3 is 16 residues long. CDR3 DNA: TGTGCCAGCAGCCTCCACCCGGCTGCGGGGAACACTGAAGCTTTCTTT. This codes for CASSLHPAAGNTEAFF.

A note on this clone: Other DNA sequences within the sample encode an identical CDR3. This rearrangement joins TRBV5-1 to TRBJ2-1, with 14 bases matching TRBD2. The germline V gene has CDR1 SGHRS and CDR2 YFSETQ. V lost 3 bases, J lost 7 bases, and 6 bases stayed unmatched. This CDR3 contains 16 residues. In nucleotides, the CDR3 is TGCGCCAGCAGCTCCGGGACTAGCGGGAGTCGGAATGAGCAGTTCTTC. Its protein product is CASSSGTSGSRNEQFF.

The gene calls are TRBV7-9 and TRBJ2-1; 11 bases align to TRBD2. V shed 6 bases and J 5 bases; nucleotides not matched to a gene: 12. Germline V CDR1 and CDR2: SEHNR, FQNEAQ (reference sequence). The CDR3 runs 17 residues. CDR3 sequence: CASSSREGTSGNNEQFF. DNA of the CDR3: TGTGCCAGCAGTAGCCGGGAGGGGACTAGCGGCAACAATGAGCAGTTCTTC.

This clone was seen a single time. This chain uses TRBV4-2 with TRBJ1-4; 8 positions match TRBD1. The trim removed 0 bases at V and 8 bases at J, leaving 5 bases unmatched. The CDR3 is 15 residues long. Germline loops: CDR1 LGHNA, CDR2 YNFKEQ. This CDR3 reads CASSQENRGNEKLFF. The DNA of the CDR3 is TGTGCCAGCAGCCAAGAGAACAGGGGGAACGAAAAACTGTTTTTT.

The rearrangement uses TRBV7-8 and TRBJ2-7; 11 bases match TRBD2. The CDR3 spans 17 residues. V trimming: 1 base; J trimming: 0 bases; junction bases outside the gene matches: 5. Germline V gives CDR1 SGHVS, CDR2 FQNEAQ. CDR3 in DNA: TGTGCCAGCAGCTTAGGGACAACTAGCGGGAGCTCCTACGAGCAGTACGTC. Its translation: CASSLGTTSGSSYEQYV.

This clone is a singleton in its sample. The genes are TRBV5-1 and TRBJ1-6; D is perhaps TRBD1 (5 bases). V dropped 4 bases and J dropped 0 bases, with 11 bases sitting between them. Per germline, CDR1 SGHRS and CDR2 YFSETQ. CDR3 size: 16 residues. The CDR3 spells CASSVDDSSYNSPLHF. CDR3 sequence (DNA): TGCGCCAGCAGCGTTGACGACAGCTCCTATAATTCACCCCTCCACTTT.

This chain uses TRBV5-5 with TRBJ1-2, with 9 bases identical to TRBD1. The CDR3 length is 14 residues. V lost 2 bases to trimming and J lost 7 bases; unmatched junction nucleotides: 6. Germline CDR1 SGHKS, CDR2 YYEKEE (reference sequence). CDR3 protein: CASSLTGQGIGYTF. The CDR3 coding sequence is TGTGCCAGCAGCTTAACAGGACAGGGGATTGGCTACACCTTC. The full variable domain, rest sourced from reference TRBV5-5 and TRBJ1-2, is DAGVTQSPTHLIKTRGQQVTLRCSPISGHKSVSWYQQVLGQGPQFIFQYYEKEERGRGNFPDRFSARQFPNYSSELNVNALLLGDSALYLCASSLTGQGIGYTFGSGTRLTVV.

The V and J genes are TRBV3-1 (or the pseudogene TRBV3-2) and TRBJ2-7; 12 bases agree with TRBD2. Germline V lookup: CDR1 LGHDT, CDR2 YNNKEL (reference sequence). The V gene end was trimmed by 2 bases and the J gene end by 3 bases; junction bases not matched to a gene: 8. This CDR3 has 17 amino acids. This CDR3 reads CASSQRLAGAGGYEQYF. The DNA for the CDR3 is TGTGCCAGCAGCCAACGACTAGCGGGAGCAGGTGGCTACGAGCAGTACTTC.

CDR3 sequence (DNA): TGTGCCAGCAGCTTAGATTTTTTGGGACAGGGGCACAATGAGCAGTTCTTC. Residues: CASSLDFLGQGHNEQFF. The J gene is TRBJ2-1, the V gene TRBV11-3; the match to TRBD1 covers 10 bases. The CDR3 covers 17 residues. The V segment lost 0 bases and the J segment 5 bases; nucleotides outside the gene matches: 7. The germline CDR1 and CDR2 sequences are SGHNT and YENEEA.

V and J are TRBV9 and TRBJ2-2, with a weak D call TRBD1 (6 bases). The CDR3 is 17 amino acids. V was cut by 2 bases and J by 2 bases, with 16 bases left in between. Looked up from germline, CDR1 is SGDLS and CDR2 is YYNGEE. CDR3 DNA sequence: TGTGCCAGCAGCGTCTCCGCCGGGACAATCAACACCGGGGAGCTGTTTTTT. This encodes CASSVSAGTINTGELFF.